This T cell receptor beta chain appears in the sequencing data of a study of shared clonotypes between healthy human individuals. The assay was immunoSEQ multiplex PCR, and TCRdb's table has in-frame clones only and misses some. The sample gives 400,000 to 550,000 clones, 79% of which show up once; 10% to 15% is in the top ten. General observations from the study: Owing to a small donor count, the genetic and exposure-history diversity represented was limited.

As regards this clone: What it binds is not known.

The germline V gene has CDR1 SNHLY and CDR2 FYNNEI. The CDR3 runs to 12 residues. The ends were cut back, 7 bases at V and 1 base at J, with 5 bases in the middle. V and J are TRBV2 and TRBJ1-5; D not certain. Sample: PBMCs. The TCR comes from a woman aged 40 to 50 in good health. Some clones in this sample may be carry-over from other donors' samples. CDR3 nucleotides: TGTGCCAGCAAATGGAGCAATCAGCCCCAGCATTTT. Amino acid sequence: CASKWSNQPQHF.